This TCR beta chain comes out of a study of Ad26.COV2.S vaccination and SARS-CoV-2 variants. Per germline, CDR1 LGHNA and CDR2 YSLEER. V lost 2 bases to trimming and J lost 1 base, with 11 bases between them. CDR3 length: 15 amino acids. The treatment: around 19 received Ad26.COV2.S at low or high dose, single or two shots; about 5 received placebo; per-sample allocation not given. After the first vaccine or placebo injection, samples were drawn on day 63. Libraries were prepared by immunoSEQ multiplex PCR; TCRdb keeps only in-frame clonotypes and omits some of them. The profile shows 300,000 to 400,000 clones, roughly 84% of them singletons.

This clonotype was obtained from a person aged 18 to 59 who received the Ad26.COV2.S COVID-19 vaccine or a placebo. Material: peripheral blood, obtained in a trial of Ad26.COV2.S vaccine versus placebo. The chain combines TRBV4-3 with TRBJ2-5; unclear D gene. In DNA form, the CDR3 reads TGCGCCAGCAGCCAATACACAGCTTTCCAAGAGACCCAGTACTTC. Translated: CASSQYTAFQETQYF.